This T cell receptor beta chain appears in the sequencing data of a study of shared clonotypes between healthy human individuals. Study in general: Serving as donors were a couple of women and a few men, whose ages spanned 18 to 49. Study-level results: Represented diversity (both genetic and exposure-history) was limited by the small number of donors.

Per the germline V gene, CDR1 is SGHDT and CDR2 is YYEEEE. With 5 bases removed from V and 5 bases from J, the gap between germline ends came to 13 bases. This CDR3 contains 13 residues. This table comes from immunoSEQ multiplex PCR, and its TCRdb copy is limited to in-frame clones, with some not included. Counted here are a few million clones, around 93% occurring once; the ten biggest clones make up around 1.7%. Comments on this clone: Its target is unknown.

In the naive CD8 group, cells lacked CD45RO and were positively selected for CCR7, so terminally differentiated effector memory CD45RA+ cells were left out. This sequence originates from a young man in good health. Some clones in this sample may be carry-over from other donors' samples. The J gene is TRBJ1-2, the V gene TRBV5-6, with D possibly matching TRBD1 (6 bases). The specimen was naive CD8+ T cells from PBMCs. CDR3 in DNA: TGTGCCAGCAGTCCCGGACAGCCTTATGGCTACACCTTC. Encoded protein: CASSPGQPYGYTF.